These T cell receptor beta chains were read from a single sample in a study of lymphopenia after photon versus proton radiotherapy. Sequencing used immunoSEQ multiplex PCR; TCRdb keeps in-frame clones, though not all of them. Of fewer than 20,000 clones in the sample, around nine tenths were seen once. Sequenced material: peripheral blood, taken from a patient treated with proton-based radiotherapy. These receptors were collected from a man aged 65-85 years with pancreatic cancer. Both conserved end residues are part of each CDR3. The D gene is left open where the match is weak.

-	TRBV6-1	TRBJ1-4	CASSVQGSRGEKLFF
TRBD1	TRBV5-1	TRBJ1-5	CARAIRWDRGRQPQHF
-	TRBV7-3	TRBJ1-3	CASSLGHISSGNTIYF
TRBD1	TRBV5-8	TRBJ2-7	CASSLGTGGVLGEQYF
TRBD2	TRBV7-9	TRBJ2-1	CASSFPSEREGLHNEQFF
-	TRBV5-4	TRBJ1-5	CASSLALALLNSNQPQHF
-	TRBV14	TRBJ1-1	CASSRQPLKTNTEAFF
TRBD2	TRBV7-8	TRBJ2-7	CASTPVQRGAYEQYF
-	TRBV23-1	TRBJ2-1	CASSQRTGKERGTSSYNEQFF
-	TRBV9	TRBJ1-3	CASSVFEGPGNTIYF
-	TRBV6-6	TRBJ2-7	CASSYSPANSYEQYF
TRBD2	TRBV19	TRBJ2-3	CASTYSRASGDTQYF
-	TRBV14	TRBJ1-4	CASSPNGRKLFF
-	TRBV5-1	TRBJ1-1	CASSLGAGSGKTEAFF
TRBD1	TRBV2	TRBJ1-2	CASSLQGYGYTF
TRBD1	TRBV7-2	TRBJ1-5	CASSLTGASNQPQHF
TRBD1	TRBV9	TRBJ1-1	CASSVGTGTEAFF
-	TRBV5-1	TRBJ2-1	CASSRSLSSYNEQFF
-	TRBV11-2	TRBJ1-1	CASSPLQGGGTEAFF
-	TRBV27	TRBJ1-2	CASSSSQGLINYGYTF
-	TRBV2	TRBJ1-3	CASKGRESGNTIYF
-	TRBV7-6	TRBJ1-3	CASSSTAFSGNTIYF
-	TRBV5-1	TRBJ2-3	CASSPGRVGTDTQYF
-	TRBV19	TRBJ1-6	CASSQPSSYNSPLHF
-	TRBV6-1	TRBJ2-6	CASSEVGLVLTF
TRBD2	TRBV5-1	TRBJ2-3	CASSVGTSGGTDTQYF
TRBD1	TRBV15	TRBJ1-4	CATHRDRGSTNEKLFF